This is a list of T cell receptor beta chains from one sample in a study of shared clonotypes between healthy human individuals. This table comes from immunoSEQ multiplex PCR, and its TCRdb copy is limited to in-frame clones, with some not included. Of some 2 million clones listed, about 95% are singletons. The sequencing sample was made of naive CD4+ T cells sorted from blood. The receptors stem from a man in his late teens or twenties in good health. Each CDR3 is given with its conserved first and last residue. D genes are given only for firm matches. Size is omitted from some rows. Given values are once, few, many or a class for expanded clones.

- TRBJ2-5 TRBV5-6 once TGTGCCAGCAGCTTGGCGGGGCAGGCCCAAGAGACCCAGTACTTC CASSLAGQAQETQYF
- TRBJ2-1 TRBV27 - TGTGCCAGCAGTCTGCAGGGGATCAATGAGCAGTTCTTC CASSLQGINEQFF
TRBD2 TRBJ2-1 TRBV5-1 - TGCGCCAGCAGCCCACTAGCGGGAGGGAGCTCCTACAATGAGCAGTTCTTC CASSPLAGGSSYNEQFF
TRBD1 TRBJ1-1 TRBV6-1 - TGTGCCAGCAGCCGATGGGACAGGGGGAACACTGAAGCTTTCTTT CASSRWDRGNTEAFF
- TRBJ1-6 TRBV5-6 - TGTGCCAGCAGCTCGTTTCGGGGGGATTCACCCCTCCACTTT CASSSFRGDSPLHF
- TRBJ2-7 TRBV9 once TGTGCCAGCAGCGTAGAGGGGGTCCCCACTGACGAGCAGTACTTC CASSVEGVPTDEQYF
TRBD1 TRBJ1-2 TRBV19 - TGTGCCAGTACCATCGGGGGTTGGGACAGGGACTATGGCTACACCTTC CASTIGGWDRDYGYTF
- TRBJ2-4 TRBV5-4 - TGTGCCAGCAGCTTGGAGGATTCCAAAAACATTCAGTACTTC CASSLEDSKNIQYF
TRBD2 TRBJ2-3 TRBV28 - TGTGCCAGCAGTCCAACTAGCGGGGGGACAAGCACAGATACGCAGTATTTT CASSPTSGGTSTDTQYF
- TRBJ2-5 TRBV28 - TGTGCCAGCAATAAAGGGGGGCGGGAGACCCAGTACTTC CASNKGGRETQYF
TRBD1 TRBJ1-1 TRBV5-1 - TGCGCCAGCAGCCCGCACCTCGGACAGGGGGGGACTGAAGCTTTCTTT CASSPHLGQGGTEAFF
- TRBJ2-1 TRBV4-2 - TGTGCCAGCAGCCAAGATAGGAGCGGGCTAGCGTTTGGTAGGGAGCAGTTCTTC CASSQDRSGLAFGREQFF
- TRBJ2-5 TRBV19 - TGTGCCAGTAGTACCGGGGGTGGACGAGAGACCCAGTACTTC CASSTGGGRETQYF
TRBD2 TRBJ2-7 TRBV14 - TGTGCCAGCAGCCAAGATGTAGGGAGCGGGGGGACCTACGAGCAGTACTTC CASSQDVGSGGTYEQYF
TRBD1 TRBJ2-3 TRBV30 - TGTGCCTGGAAACAGGGGGCCGGTACGCAGTATTTT CAWKQGAGTQYF
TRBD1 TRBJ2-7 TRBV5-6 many TGTGCCAGCAGGGAACAGGGGACAGGCGACGAGCAGTACTTC CASREQGTGDEQYF
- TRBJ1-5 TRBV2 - TGTGCCAGCCGGAGGTCGTTCCTTAGCAATCAGCCCCAGCATTTT CASRRSFLSNQPQHF
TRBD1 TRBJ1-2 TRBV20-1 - TGCAGTGCAGGGGGCAACTATGGCTACACCTTC CSAGGNYGYTF
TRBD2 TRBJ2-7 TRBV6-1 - TGTGCCAGCAGTGAAGGGGTAGCTCGGGAGGGCCCCTACGAGCAGTACTTC CASSEGVAREGPYEQYF
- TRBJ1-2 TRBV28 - TGTGCCAGCAGTCCGGGACACTCTCGGACAGGCTACACCTTC CASSPGHSRTGYTF
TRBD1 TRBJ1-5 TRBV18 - TGTGCCAGCTCACCACAAATGGGACAGGGGAATCAGCCCCAGCATTTT CASSPQMGQGNQPQHF
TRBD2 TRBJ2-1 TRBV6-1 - TGTGCCAGCAGTACCAGCGGGGATTTTTACAATGAGCAGTTCTTC CASSTSGDFYNEQFF
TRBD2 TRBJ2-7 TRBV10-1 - TGCGCCAGCAGTGGTCAGACGGGAGGCGAGCAGTACTTC CASSGQTGGEQYF
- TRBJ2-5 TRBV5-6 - TGTGCCAGCAGCCTACAGAAGGAGACCCAGTACTTC CASSLQKETQYF
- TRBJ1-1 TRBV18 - TGTGCCAGCTCACCACCGGTAGGGGAGAACACTGAAGCTTTCTTT CASSPPVGENTEAFF
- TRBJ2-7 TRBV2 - TGTGCCAGCAGAAGGACAGAAACCTACGAGCAGTACTTC CASRRTETYEQYF
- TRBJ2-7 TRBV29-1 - TGCAGCGTCCGGCCCGGGCTGTACGAGCAGTACTTC CSVRPGLYEQYF
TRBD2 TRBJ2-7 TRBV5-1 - TGCGCCAGCAGCCCGGGACTAGCGGGGTACGAGCAGTACTTC CASSPGLAGYEQYF
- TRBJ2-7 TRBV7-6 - TGTGCCAGCAGCTTTTCCGGGACTTACCCCAACGAGCAGTACTTC CASSFSGTYPNEQYF
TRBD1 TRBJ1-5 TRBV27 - TGTGCCAGCAGTTCCGGCGGGACAGCGATAAATCAGCCCCAGCATTTT CASSSGGTAINQPQHF
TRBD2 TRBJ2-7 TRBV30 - TGTGCCTGGAGTGTAATAAGACAGACTAGCGGGTATCTCTACGAGCAGTACTTC CAWSVIRQTSGYLYEQYF
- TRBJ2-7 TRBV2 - TGTGCCAGCATTAGCGAGGGCCTAAAAGGCGAGCAGTACTTC CASISEGLKGEQYF
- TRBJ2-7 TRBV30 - TGTGCCTGGGGGGGGACACCCTACGAGCAGTACTTC CAWGGTPYEQYF
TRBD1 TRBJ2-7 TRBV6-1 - TGTGCCAGCAGGGGGACAGCCGGCGAGCAGTACTTC CASRGTAGEQYF
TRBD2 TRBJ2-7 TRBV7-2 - TGTGCCAGCAGCTTAGTGCGGGGGGTTGAGTACGAGCAGTACTTC CASSLVRGVEYEQYF
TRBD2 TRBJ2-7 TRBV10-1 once TGCGCCAGCAGTGAGTCCGCTAGCGGACCGACCTACGAGCAGTACTTC CASSESASGPTYEQYF
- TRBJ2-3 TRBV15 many TGTGCCACCAGCAGAGGGACGGGGGATACGCAGTATTTT CATSRGTGDTQYF